These 23 T cell receptor beta chains share one sample of origin, sequenced in a study of T cell repertoires in aging, cancer and after chemotherapy. A mixed TRB-A/B primer pool amplified rearranged TRB by multiplex touch-down PCR. TCRdb re-derived calls from the multiplex PCR reads in MiXCR, one entry per CDR3 protein. The sample consists of some 9,000 distinct CDR3 sequences, about 38% of them appearing once. TCR beta rearrangements were amplified from peripheral blood genomic DNA. Sequenced input: blood. The receptor source for this set is a human donor with a solid tumor.

The chain recombines TRBV27 with TRBJ2-7, with TRBD2 as a possible D gene (6 bases). V lost 5 bases and J lost 4, with 6 bases in between. CDR3 length: 11 residues. From germline, CDR1 is MNHEY and CDR2 SMNVEV (reference sequence). DNA of the CDR3: TGTGCCAGCAGTGGAGGGTACGAGCAGTACTTC. Encoded protein: CASSGGYEQYF.

This clonotype has a single count. The gene calls are TRBV19 and TRBJ2-3, with D possibly called TRBD1 or TRBD2 (6 bases each). CDR1 and CDR2 (germline): LNHDA, SQIVND (reference sequence). The CDR3 runs to 18 residues. Trimming took 0 bases from V and 0 from J, leaving 16 bases between them. The DNA of the CDR3 is TGTGCCAGTAGTATAGATCTCCCGGGGGCAGCTAGCACAGATACGCAGTATTTT. This codes for CASSIDLPGAASTDTQYF. Drawing the rest from reference TRBV19 and TRBJ2-3, the complete variable domain is DGGITQSPKYLFRKEGQNVTLSCEQNLNHDAMYWYRQDPGQGLRLIYYSQIVNDFQKGDIAEGYSVSREKKESFPLTVTSAQKNPTAFYLCASSIDLPGAASTDTQYFGPGTRLTVL.

By sample fraction, this clonotype is medium-sized (0.01 to 0.1%). The gene calls are TRBV19 and TRBJ1-1; D is unresolved. Trimming took off 5 bases at V and 0 bases at J, with 16 bases between the two ends. Germline loops: CDR1 LNHDA, CDR2 SQIVND (reference sequence). CDR3 length equals 16 residues. This CDR3 is CASSARRTPMNTEAFF. In nucleotides, the CDR3 is TGTGCCAGTAGTGCCCGACGGACTCCCATGAACACTGAAGCTTTCTTT.

The V gene is TRBV13, the J gene TRBJ2-5, with 8 bases fitting TRBD1. The CDR3 loop spans 16 amino acids. Trimming removed 5 bases from V and 7 bases from J; junction bases left unmatched: 15. Per germline, CDR1 PRHDT and CDR2 FYEKMQ (reference sequence). As DNA, the CDR3 is TGTGCCAGCAGCCCAGCAGGGCCAGGGGGCGCGGGGACCCAGTACTTC. Translating it yields CASSPAGPGGAGTQYF.

This clonotype is categorized as medium-sized. This chain connects TRBV11-3 to TRBJ2-5; D is undetermined. The CDR3 is 14 amino acids. V lost 6 bases, J lost 5 bases, and 16 bases lay in between. The V gene's germline CDR1 is SGHNT and CDR2 YENEEA. The CDR3 nucleotides read TGTGCCAGCAGTCTCGGCCCGCAATCGGAGACCCAGTACTTC. It encodes CASSLGPQSETQYF.

This clonotype appeared a few times. V gene TRBV19 combines with J gene TRBJ1-4, with TRBD1 identical over 7 bases. Germline loops: CDR1 LNHDA, CDR2 SQIVND (reference sequence). Unmatched junction bases numbered 16, after V lost 8 bases and J lost 7 bases. The CDR3 has 16 residues. CDR3 residues: CASSPGQPSRGEKLFF. As DNA, the CDR3 is TGTGCCAGTTCTCCGGGACAGCCCTCACGGGGTGAAAAACTGTTTTTT.

The chain links TRBV5-1 to TRBJ2-6; D call uncertain. Germline CDR1 SGHRS, CDR2 YFSETQ. The ends were cut back, 0 bases at V and 2 bases at J, with 12 bases in the middle. CDR3 length equals 17 residues. The CDR3 DNA reads as TGCGCCAGCAGCTTGGGTGTTTTGAGGACTGGGGCCAACGTCCTGACTTTC. Its translation is CASSLGVLRTGANVLTF.

Notes on this clonotype: The germline gene is not matched at one end of the junction; a read error may be the cause. The rearrangement joins TRBV11-3 to TRBJ2-1; 14 nucleotides agree with TRBD2. From germline, CDR1 is SGHNT and CDR2 YENEEA. The CDR3 extends over 21 amino acids. In DNA, the CDR3 is TGTGCCAGCAGCTCCGGAACCGGGACTAGCGGGAGTAATATAAGGGGCAATGAGCTGTTCTTC. Translated, it gives CASSSGTGTSGSNIRGNELFF.

V and J are TRBV27 and TRBJ2-1, with 8 nucleotides matching TRBD2. V lost 6 bases, J lost 0 bases, and 4 bases stayed unmatched. The CDR3 runs 15 residues. The germline V gene has CDR1 MNHEY and CDR2 SMNVEV (reference sequence). For the CDR3, the DNA is TGTGCCAGCAGGAGGAGCGGGAGCTCCTACAATGAGCAGTTCTTC. Protein: CASRRSGSSYNEQFF.

The rearrangement uses TRBV6-2 or TRBV6-3 and TRBJ1-2; 8 bases are shared with TRBD1. The J segment lost 2 bases and the V segment lost 2 bases, leaving 7 bases of the junction unmatched. This CDR3 spans 16 amino acids. Germline CDR1 and CDR2: MNHEY and SVGEGT. The CDR3 spells CASSYPWTGFNYGYTF. CDR3 nucleotide sequence: TGTGCCAGCAGTTACCCTTGGACAGGGTTCAACTATGGCTACACCTTC.

The chain joins TRBV19 to TRBJ1-5; 11 nucleotides align to TRBD1. The CDR3 covers 15 residues. Per germline, CDR1 LNHDA and CDR2 SQIVND (reference sequence). V trimming: 9 bases; J trimming: 2 bases; junction bases outside the gene matches: 6. The CDR3 coding sequence is TGTGCCAGCTGGGGACAGGGGGGAGGCAATCAGCCCCAGCATTTT. This translates into CASWGQGGGNQPQHF.

The gene calls are TRBV6-5 and TRBJ2-2; D perhaps matches TRBD2 (6 bases). Trimming cost V 7 bases and J 7 bases, with 19 bases left between them. The germline V gene encodes CDR1 MNHEY and CDR2 SVGAGI. The CDR3 extends over 15 amino acids. CDR3 sequence (DNA): TGTGCCAGCAAGAAGGGAGGACGGAGATTCGGGGAGCTGTTTTTT. This encodes CASKKGGRRFGELFF.

By frequency in the sample, this clonotype is medium-sized (0.01 to 0.1%). This chain connects TRBV11-3 to TRBJ2-2; 8 bases match TRBD2. From germline, CDR1 is SGHNT and CDR2 YENEEA. CDR3 length: 16 residues. Trimming removed 4 bases from V and 2 bases from J; junction bases left unmatched: 6. The CDR3 sequence is CASSSRGRSNTGELFF. In nucleotides, the CDR3 is TGTGCCAGCAGCTCCCGCGGGAGGTCAAACACCGGGGAGCTGTTTTTT.

Details on this clonotype: One end of the junction varies from germline; a read error may be responsible. The V and J genes are TRBV11-3 and TRBJ1-2; D possibly corresponds to TRBD1 (5 bases). The CDR3 is 16 residues long. Germline V gene sequence: CDR1 SGHNT, CDR2 YENEEA. CDR3 residues: CASSQNGLSGDYGYTF. The CDR3 DNA follows: TGCGCCAGCAGCCAAAACGGGTTATCGGGGGACTATGGCTACACCTTC.

This chain joins TRBV12-3 or TRBV12-4 and TRBJ1-3; D remains unclear. This CDR3 spans 16 amino acids. The V end was cut by 3 bases, the J end by 0 bases, with 12 bases between. The CDR3 region is CASSLGWADSGNTIYF. DNA for the CDR3: TGTGCCAGCAGTTTGGGGTGGGCGGACTCTGGAAACACCATATATTTT.

The chain recombines TRBV30 with TRBJ1-2; weak D call: TRBD1 (5 bases). CDR3 length: 12 residues. Germline V CDR1 and CDR2: GTSNPN, SVGIG (reference sequence). V lost 3 bases, J lost 7 bases, and 12 bases lay in between. The CDR3 DNA follows: TGTGCCTGGAGCAGGGTTGCAATTGGCTACACCTTC. Translating gives CAWSRVAIGYTF.

The rearrangement joins TRBV6-5 to TRBJ2-3; D gene ambiguous. Per the germline V gene, CDR1 is MNHEY and CDR2 is SVGAGI. This CDR3 has 17 amino acids. V was cut by 0 bases and J by 2 bases, with 15 bases left in between. The CDR3 reads CASSYSIGTGLTDTQYF. CDR3 DNA: TGTGCCAGCAGTTACTCGATCGGCACTGGCCTCACAGATACGCAGTATTTT.

The rearrangement links TRBV6-2 or TRBV6-3 to TRBJ2-2; TRBD1 aligns across 8 bases. The V and J ends lost 4 bases and 1 base, in that order; junction bases with no gene match: 5. CDR3 size: 16 residues. Germline V gene data show CDR1 as MNHEY and CDR2 as SVGEGT. The CDR3 here is CASSFAGTGNTGELFF. CDR3 DNA sequence: TGTGCCAGCAGTTTCGCCGGGACAGGGAACACCGGGGAGCTGTTTTTT.

About this clonotype: One end of the junction does not line up with germline, which may come from a read error. The chain combines TRBV6-2 or TRBV6-3 with TRBJ2-3, with D uncertain. Germline V gene sequence: CDR1 MNHEY, CDR2 SVGEGT. The CDR3 has 12 amino acids. The CDR3 spells CASSYTEDTQYF. Here the CDR3 DNA reads TGTGCAAGCAGTTACACAGAGGATACGCAGTATTTT.

This clonotype was detected a few times. The gene calls are TRBV5-6 and TRBJ1-2, with D tentatively TRBD1 (5 bases). The CDR3 has 13 amino acids. Trimming removed 0 bases at V and 8 bases at J, with 11 bases between. The V gene's germline CDR1 is SGHDT and CDR2 YYEEEE. This chain's CDR3 is CASSLEGSGGYTF. In DNA, the CDR3 is TGTGCCAGCAGCTTGGAGGGTTCAGGGGGCTACACCTTC.

The chain couples TRBV6-2 or TRBV6-3 to TRBJ1-1, with TRBD1 matching 8 bases. The CDR3 loop spans 17 amino acids. In germline, CDR1 is MNHEY, CDR2 SVGEGT. The V and J ends lost 7 bases and 0 bases, in that order; junction bases with no gene match: 13. CDR3 sequence: CASKRQGSLDLNTEAFF. The CDR3 bases are TGTGCCAGCAAGAGACAGGGGAGTCTGGACTTGAACACTGAAGCTTTCTTT.

The chain uses TRBV27 and TRBJ1-1; D remains ambiguous. Trimming shortened V by 3 bases and J by 1 base, and 6 bases separated the two germline ends. The CDR3 has 13 residues. Germline-derived CDR1 and CDR2 are MNHEY and SMNVEV (reference sequence). Written as DNA, the CDR3 is TGTGCCAGCAGTTTGGCAGCGAACACTGAAGCTTTCTTT. This encodes CASSLAANTEAFF.

This clonotype was observed a single time. V gene TRBV27 combines with J gene TRBJ2-2, with D unclear. The germline V and J ends were trimmed by 3 bases and 2 bases, with 10 bases remaining between them. The CDR3 is 15 residues long. Germline values: CDR1 MNHEY, CDR2 SMNVEV (reference sequence). The CDR3 nucleotides read TGTGCCAGCAGTTTGTGGCTGTCTAACACCGGGGAGCTGTTTTTT. Translating it yields CASSLWLSNTGELFF.